The 21 T cell receptor beta chains in this list originate from one sample, sequenced in a study of cytomegalovirus exposure and HLA in healthy donors. PCR employed 60 Vbeta and 13 Jbeta primers. The data were produced by immunoSEQ multiplex PCR, yet TCRdb's version contains in-frame clones alone and is incomplete. Counted here are approximately 150,000 clones, around four fifths occurring once; the ten biggest clones make up 1.4% to 1.5%. Sequencing was performed on PBMCs. These TCRs come from a woman in her 30s in good health and CMV-seropositive.

This clone was seen only once. The rearrangement joins TRBV6-5 to TRBJ2-7, with 8 positions matching TRBD1. Germline V lookup: CDR1 MNHEY, CDR2 SVGAGI. The CDR3 loop spans 13 amino acids. V lost 7 bases, J lost 3 bases, and 5 bases stayed unmatched. The CDR3 DNA reads TGTGCCAGCACCCGGACAGGGAGCTACGAGCAGTACTTC. Translated, it gives CASTRTGSYEQYF.

The rearrangement joins TRBV9 to TRBJ2-1; 7 nucleotides match TRBD2. Germline-derived CDR1 and CDR2 are SGDLS and YYNGEE. The CDR3 totals 17 residues. The J segment lost 3 bases and the V segment lost 4 bases, leaving 13 bases of the junction unmatched. The CDR3: CASSPPQRREFYNEQFF. The CDR3 region has the DNA TGTGCCAGCAGCCCCCCTCAGCGGCGGGAGTTCTACAATGAGCAGTTCTTC.

The chain links TRBV28 to TRBJ2-7, with TRBD2 as a possible D gene (7 bases). The CDR3 runs to 14 residues. Germline loops: CDR1 MDHEN, CDR2 SYDVKM. V was trimmed by 1 base and J by 6 bases, leaving 13 bases between them. The CDR3 region is CASSLSGGLSEQYF. The CDR3 bases are TGTGCCAGCAGTTTATCGGGGGGCCTCTCCGAGCAGTACTTC.

This chain joins TRBV11-2 and TRBJ1-1, with TRBD1 matching over 7 bases. The trim removed 1 base at V and 10 bases at J, leaving 9 bases unmatched. The CDR3 sequence is 14 residues long. Germline lookup yields CDR1 SGHAT and CDR2 FQNNGV. CDR3 in DNA: TGTGCCAGCAGCTTAGTATCTGGGACAGTACGAGCTTTCTTT. This translates into CASSLVSGTVRAFF.

The rearrangement uses TRBV5-5 and TRBJ2-7; D uncertain. The CDR3 length is 11 residues. Germline assignment: CDR1 SGHKS and CDR2 YYEKEE (reference sequence). V lost 0 bases and J 6 bases, leaving 4 bases between the germline ends. The CDR3 coding sequence is TGTGCCAGCAGCTTGGTATCCGAGCAGTACTTC. This encodes CASSLVSEQYF.

The chain uses TRBV5-1 and TRBJ2-1; TRBD2 matches at 7 bases. Losses at the gene ends were 4 bases for V and 4 bases for J; bases not matched to a gene: 8. Germline V CDR1 and CDR2: SGHRS, YFSETQ. CDR3 length: 15 amino acids. In DNA form, the CDR3 reads TGCGCCAGCAGCGTATCGCCCGGGGGGTACAATGAGCAGTTCTTC. Its translation: CASSVSPGGYNEQFF.

The chain combines TRBV5-6 with TRBJ2-7; 7 bases match TRBD2. J lost 6 bases, V lost 4 bases, and 10 bases had no gene match. The CDR3 consists of 14 residues. Germline values: CDR1 SGHDT, CDR2 YYEEEE. The CDR3 is CASSPGGLSSEQYF. In DNA form, the CDR3 reads TGTGCCAGCAGCCCGGGGGGACTATCTTCCGAGCAGTACTTC. Full variable domain (rest looked up from reference TRBV5-6 and TRBJ2-7): DAGVTQSPTHLIKTRGQQVTLRCSPKSGHDTVSWYQQALGQGPQFIFQYYEEEERQRGNFPDRFSGHQFPNYSSELNVNALLLGDSALYLCASSPGGLSSEQYFGPGTRLTVT.

The chain recombines TRBV7-3 with TRBJ1-2, with TRBD1 matching 9 bases. With V trimmed by 5 bases and J by 7 bases, 8 bases remained unmatched. This CDR3 region has 14 residues. Per the germline V gene, CDR1 is SGHTA and CDR2 is FQGTGA. DNA for the CDR3: TGTGCCAGCAGCCCCCACAGGGGGCTTGGTGGCTACACCTTC. It specifies CASSPHRGLGGYTF.

The V gene is TRBV6-1, the J gene TRBJ1-4, with TRBD1 identical over 10 bases. CDR3 length: 14 amino acids. Germline V gene data show CDR1 as MNHNS and CDR2 as SASEGT. Unmatched junction bases numbered 6, after V lost 7 bases and J lost 7 bases. CDR3 nucleotide sequence: TGTGCCAGCACTGTTGGGACAGGGGTTGAAAAACTGTTTTTT. Protein sequence: CASTVGTGVEKLFF.

This chain uses TRBV4-3 with TRBJ2-1; perhaps TRBD2 as D (6 bases). The CDR3 is 13 residues long. With 1 base removed from V and 9 bases from J, the gap between germline ends came to 10 bases. CDR1 is LGHNA, CDR2 YSLEER, per germline. For the CDR3, the DNA is TGCGCCAGCAGCCAAGCGGGGGATGGTGAGCAGTTCTTC. It yields the protein CASSQAGDGEQFF.

V usage is TRBV4-1 and J usage is TRBJ1-1, with 7 bases identical to TRBD1. Germline lookup yields CDR1 MGHRA and CDR2 YSYEKL. V was pared by 4 bases and J by 0 bases, with 2 bases of the junction left unmatched. This CDR3 is 14 amino acids long. CDR3 DNA sequence: TGCGCCAGCAGCCCCCAGGGGGTGAACACTGAAGCTTTCTTT. Translating gives CASSPQGVNTEAFF.

The chain carries TRBV7-9 and TRBJ2-2; 11 bases align to TRBD2. The CDR3 contains 19 residues. Germline values: CDR1 SEHNR, CDR2 FQNEAQ (reference sequence). The ends lost 6 bases at V and 2 bases at J; junction bases unmatched: 14. The CDR3 DNA reads as TGTGCCAGCAGTCCCCTTGTCGCTAGCGGGAGGACCAACACCGGGGAGCTGTTTTTT. Protein product: CASSPLVASGRTNTGELFF. The variable domain in full, completed from reference TRBV7-9 and TRBJ2-2, reads DTGVSQNPRHKITKRGQNVTFRCDPISEHNRLYWYRQTLGQGPEFLTYFQNEAQLEKSRLLSDRFSAERPKGSFSTLEIQRTEQGDSAMYLCASSPLVASGRTNTGELFFGEGSRLTVL.

The V gene is TRBV7-2, the J gene TRBJ2-2; perhaps TRBD2 as D (6 bases). The V end was cut by 4 bases, the J end by 3 bases, with 12 bases between. The germline CDR1 and CDR2 sequences are SGHTA and FQGNSA. There are 15 residues in the CDR3. Written as DNA, the CDR3 is TGTGCCAGCAGCTCACTAGCTTCCGACACCGGGGAGCTGTTTTTT. It translates to CASSSLASDTGELFF.

This sequence joins TRBV5-6 and TRBJ1-2, with D unclear. CDR1 SGHDT and CDR2 YYEEEE come from the germline V gene. The CDR3 spans 15 residues. Trimming stripped 2 bases from V and 4 bases from J, with 15 bases between. Here the CDR3 DNA reads TGTGCCAGCAGCTTTGTGTCACAGCAGGCCTATGGCTACACCTTC. It yields the protein CASSFVSQQAYGYTF.

This clone has a handful of counts. This chain uses TRBV14 with TRBJ2-7; no definite D call. Germline V gene data show CDR1 as SGHDN and CDR2 as FVKESK. V was cut by 4 bases and J by 3 bases, with 10 bases left in between. The CDR3 runs 13 residues. The CDR3, as DNA: TGTGCCAGCAGCCCCCGAGCTTTCTACGAGCAGTACTTC. It codes for CASSPRAFYEQYF. The full variable domain, in which reference TRBV14 and TRBJ2-7 provide the parts outside the CDR3, is EAGVTQFPSHSVIEKGQTVTLRCDPISGHDNLYWYRRVMGKEIKFLLHFVKESKQDESGMPNNRFLAERTGGTYSTLKVQPAELEDSGVYFCASSPRAFYEQYFGPGTRLTVT.

In DNA, the CDR3 is TGTGCCAGCAGCTTCGGCCACAGGGTTATCGATGGCTACACCTTC. Translated, it gives CASSFGHRVIDGYTF. V and J are TRBV13 and TRBJ1-2, with a possible D match to TRBD1 (6 bases). Between the trimmed V and J ends, which lost 3 bases and 6 bases, there was a span of 17 bases. The CDR3 is 15 amino acids. CDR1 and CDR2 from the germline V gene are PRHDT and FYEKMQ (reference sequence).

The CDR3, as DNA: TGTGCCAGCAGTGCGACAGTAGCCAAAAACATTCAGTACTTC. Residues: CASSATVAKNIQYF. The V gene is TRBV6-1, the J gene TRBJ2-4; D is perhaps TRBD1 (5 bases). Germline CDR1 MNHNS, CDR2 SASEGT. V lost 4 bases and J 0 bases, leaving 7 bases between the germline ends. The CDR3 contains 14 residues.

The V gene is TRBV10-2, the J gene TRBJ1-1; 8 bases fit TRBD1. The V gene's germline CDR1 is WSHSY and CDR2 SAAADI. The CDR3 covers 17 residues. J lost 1 base, V lost 7 bases, and 14 bases had no gene match. The CDR3 spells CASTRGQGGRRNTEAFF. The CDR3 DNA sequence: TGCGCCAGCACTAGAGGACAGGGTGGAAGAAGGAACACTGAAGCTTTCTTT.

In its sample, this clone was seen once. The same CDR3 is also encoded by other DNA sequences in this sample. V gene TRBV27 combines with J gene TRBJ1-2, with D uncertain. Germline V gene data show CDR1 as MNHEY and CDR2 as SMNVEV (reference sequence). Trimming removed 0 bases from V and 4 bases from J, with 6 bases in between. The CDR3 consists of 13 residues. In DNA form, the CDR3 reads TGTGCCAGCAGTTTATCCTCCAGCTATGGCTACACCTTC. Translated, it gives CASSLSSSYGYTF.

The chain links TRBV29-1 to TRBJ1-1, with 7 bases identical to TRBD1. This CDR3 spans 15 amino acids. Germline V gene sequence: CDR1 SQVTM, CDR2 ANQGSEA. Trimming at V came to 3 bases and at J to 4 bases, leaving 11 bases not matched to a gene. The CDR3 DNA reads TGCAGCGTTGAGGAGGGTTACAGGGGAGGCACTGAAGCTTTCTTT. It specifies CSVEEGYRGGTEAFF.

Worth noting for this clone: The same CDR3 is also encoded by other DNA sequences in this sample. The CDR3 region is CASSYSPSSYNEQFF. Here the CDR3 DNA reads TGTGCCAGCAGTTACTCCCCCAGCTCCTACAATGAGCAGTTCTTC. The chain combines TRBV6-5 with TRBJ2-1; D is unresolved. V was cut by 0 bases and J by 0 bases, with 6 bases left in between. The CDR3 has 15 residues. Germline V lookup: CDR1 MNHEY, CDR2 SVGAGI.